The 10 T cell receptor beta chains reported below all come from one sample, sequenced in a study of T cells in women clearing cervical HPV infection. The protocol was immunoSEQ multiplex PCR, while the TCRdb copy is restricted to in-frame clones and leaves out a portion. The sample yields about 32,000 clones, of which the top ten take up under 7.5%. Sequencing used blood buffy coat. Source of these receptors: a woman aged 18 to 75 with a cervical HPV16 infection that either progressed to CIN3+ or cleared (not recorded which).

On this clone: The CDR3 extends 3 residues past the end of the read, so its final part is completed from the germline J gene. The chain employs TRBV19 and TRBJ1-6; D remains ambiguous. V was clipped by 7 bases and J by 10 bases, with 20 bases between them. Germline CDR1 LNHDA, CDR2 SQIVND (reference sequence). The CDR3 extends over 15 amino acids. The CDR3: CASTLIDRAKSPLHF. The sequenced CDR3 bases are TGTGCCAGTACCCTGATAGACCGAGCGAAGTCACCC.

About this clone itself: The CDR3 goes on 3 residues after the read ends, and that part is filled in from the germline J gene. The chain recombines TRBV2 with TRBJ1-5; D is perhaps TRBD1 (6 bases). CDR1 is SNHLY and CDR2 is FYNNEI in the germline V gene. V lost 6 bases to trimming and J lost 3 bases, with 12 bases between them. CDR3 size: 14 residues. This CDR3 is CASRQGSSNQPQHF. CDR3 bases read: TGTGCCAGCAGACAGGGCTCCTCCAATCAGCCC.

As for this clone: The DNA ends 3 residues before the CDR3 does, and the rest of the CDR3 is filled in from the germline J gene. This chain connects TRBV18 to TRBJ1-1; D gene unclear. From germline, CDR1 is KGHSH and CDR2 LQKENI. This CDR3 has 13 residues. Trimming took off 2 bases at V and 2 bases at J, with 6 bases between the two ends. The part of the CDR3 DNA that was read is TGTGCCAGCTCACCAGCCGGTAACACTGAA. Amino acid sequence: CASSPAGNTE. The CDR3 in full is CASSPAGNTEAFF. Together with reference TRBV18 and TRBJ1-1, the CDR3 gives the full variable domain: NAGVMQNPRHLVRRRGQEARLRCSPMKGHSHVYWYRQLPEEGLKFMVYLQKENIIDESGMPKERFSAEFPKEGPSILRIQQVVRGDSAAYFCASSPAGNTEAFFGQGTRLTVV.

To note about this clone: Coverage ceases 3 residues before the CDR3 finishes, and the germline J gene fills in the end. The chain uses TRBV5-5 and TRBJ2-7; possibly TRBD2 for D (5 bases). Trimming pared 4 bases from V and 1 base from J, leaving 9 bases between. This CDR3 is built from 13 residues. CDR1 is SGHKS and CDR2 is YYEKEE in the germline V gene (reference sequence). This CDR3 reads CASSGSGSYEQYF. CDR3 DNA (partial): TGTGCCAGCAGCGGTTCGGGGTCCTACGAG.

To note about this clone: The CDR3 end lies 3 residues beyond the end of the read and is filled in from the germline J gene. The chain recombines TRBV11-2 with TRBJ1-1; D might be TRBD1 (6 bases). The CDR3 runs 13 residues. In germline, CDR1 is SGHAT, CDR2 FQNNGV. Trimming left V 4 bases short and J 4 bases short, with 10 bases between. The sequenced part of the CDR3 DNA is TGTGCCAGCAGCTCACAGGGAGGCACTGAA. Protein sequence: CASSSQGGTE. The whole CDR3 region reads CASSSQGGTEAFF.

Details on this clone: The CDR3 end lies 3 residues beyond the end of the read and is filled in from the germline J gene. The chain joins TRBV20-1 to TRBJ2-3, with D maybe TRBD1 (7 bases). CDR1 DFQATT and CDR2 SNEGSKA come from the germline V gene (reference sequence). The CDR3 is made up of 18 amino acids. Trimming pared 1 base from V and 2 bases from J, leaving 22 bases between. CDR3 DNA, as far as it was read: TGCAGTGCTAGAGTTTTAGCAACCTCAGGGGGGTACACAGATACG. Its protein is CSARVLATSGGYTDT. Given in full, the CDR3 is CSARVLATSGGYTDTQYF.

Note on this clone: The read terminates 3 residues before the CDR3 end, so the remaining end is supplied by the germline J gene. The rearrangement links TRBV11-2 to TRBJ2-1, with TRBD2 matching 8 bases. Germline assignment: CDR1 SGHAT and CDR2 FQNNGV. The V gene end was trimmed by 7 bases and the J gene end by 5 bases; junction bases not matched to a gene: 7. The CDR3 loop spans 14 amino acids. The CDR3 loop reads CASIPGGPHNEQFF. CDR3 DNA (partial): TGTGCCAGCATCCCGGGGGGGCCTCACAATGAG.

Concerning this clone itself: The CDR3 end falls 3 residues outside the read, so it is completed with the germline J gene. The V and J genes are TRBV18 and TRBJ1-4; perhaps TRBD1 as D (5 bases). CDR3 length: 14 residues. V was clipped by 0 bases and J by 8 bases, with 10 bases between them. CDR1 is KGHSH, CDR2 LQKENI, per germline. Partial CDR3 DNA: TGTGCCAGCTCACCACCCCCAGGGAGGGAAAAA. The encoded protein is CASSPPPGREK. In full, the CDR3 is CASSPPPGREKLFF.

With regard to this clone: Coverage ceases 3 residues before the CDR3 finishes, and the germline J gene fills in the end. The V gene is TRBV20-1, the J gene TRBJ2-5; TRBD1 matches 11 bases. The CDR3 covers 12 residues. Germline V gives CDR1 DFQATT, CDR2 SNEGSKA (reference sequence). After removal of 5 bases from V and 5 bases from J, the junction contained 1 base not matched to a gene. CDR3 DNA, as far as it was read: TGCAGTGCTTGGGACAGGGGGGAGACC. It translates to CSAWDRGET. The CDR3 in its entirety is CSAWDRGETQYF.

In regard to this clone: From the germline J gene comes the end of the CDR3, since the read stops 3 residues before it. V gene TRBV5-1 combines with J gene TRBJ2-1; 9 nucleotides match TRBD2. The trim removed 0 bases at V and 4 bases at J, leaving 5 bases unmatched. This CDR3 spans 16 amino acids. Germline V gives CDR1 SGHRS, CDR2 YFSETQ. CDR3 sequence reads: CASSLVGSGGYNEQFF. The CDR3 DNA, read in part, is TGCGCCAGCAGCTTGGTCGGTAGCGGGGGTTACAATGAG.